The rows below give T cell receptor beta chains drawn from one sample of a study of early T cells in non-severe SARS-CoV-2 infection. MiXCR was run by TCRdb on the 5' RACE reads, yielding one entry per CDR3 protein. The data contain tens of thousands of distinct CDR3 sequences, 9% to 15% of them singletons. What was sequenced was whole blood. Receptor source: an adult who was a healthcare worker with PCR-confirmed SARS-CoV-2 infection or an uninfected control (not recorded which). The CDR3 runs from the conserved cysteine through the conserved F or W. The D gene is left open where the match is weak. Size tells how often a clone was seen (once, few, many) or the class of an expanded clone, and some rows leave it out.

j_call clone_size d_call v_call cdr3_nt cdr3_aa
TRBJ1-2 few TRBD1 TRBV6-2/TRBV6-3 TGTGCCAGCAGGCCGACAGGGACTAACTATGGCTACACCTTC CASRPTGTNYGYTF
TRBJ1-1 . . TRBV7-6 TGTGCCAGCAGCTTCCGGAGGAACACTGAAGCTTTCTTT CASSFRRNTEAFF
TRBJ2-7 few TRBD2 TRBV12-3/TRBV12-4 TGTGCCAGCAGTAACACTTGGACTAGCGGTTACGAGCAGTACTTC CASSNTWTSGYEQYF
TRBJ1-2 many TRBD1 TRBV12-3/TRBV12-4 TGTGCCAGCAGTTTTTGGGACAGTGGAGGGGGTTACTATGGCTACACCTTC CASSFWDSGGGYYGYTF
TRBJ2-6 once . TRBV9 TGTGTCAGCAGCGTAGACGCAGCTACCAGCTCTGGGGCCAACGTCCTGACTTTC CVSSVDAATSSGANVLTF
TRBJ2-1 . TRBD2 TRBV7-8 TGTGCCAGCAGCTTAGTCGCGGGAGACAGCTACAATGAGCAGTTCTTC CASSLVAGDSYNEQFF
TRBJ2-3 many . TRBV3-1 TGTGCCAGCAGCCAAACGACAGATACGCAGTATTTT CASSQTTDTQYF
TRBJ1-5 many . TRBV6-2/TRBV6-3 TGTGCCAGCAGGCCCAACGGACAGCCCCAGCATTTT CASRPNGQPQHF
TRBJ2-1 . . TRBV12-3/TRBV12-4 TGTGCCTGCAGTTTTGGGACGGGATACTATGCAGTACGACTAACCATCGAGCAGTTCTTC CACSFGTGYYAVRLTIEQFF
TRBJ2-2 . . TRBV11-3 TGTGCCAGCAGCGTCTGGGGGGGCTCTACCGGGGAGCTGTTTTTT CASSVWGGSTGELFF
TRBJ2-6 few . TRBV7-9 TGTGCCAGCAGCGGATTTGGGGCCAACGTCCTGACTTTC CASSGFGANVLTF
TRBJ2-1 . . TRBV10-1 TGCGCCAGCTGTGAGTCCCGGCAGCTTCATGAGCAGTTCTTC CASCESRQLHEQFF
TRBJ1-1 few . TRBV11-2 TGTGCCAGCAGCTCTATACAGGCCCGGGAGGGTGCTGAAGCTTTCTTT CASSSIQAREGAEAFF
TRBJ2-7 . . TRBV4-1 TGCGCCAGCAGCCCTTCCTCAGGGGGGAAGGCCTACGAGCAGTACTTC CASSPSSGGKAYEQYF
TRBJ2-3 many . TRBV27 TGTGCCAGCAGATGGGGTGTAGGGGCCCCAGATACGCAGTATTTT CASRWGVGAPDTQYF
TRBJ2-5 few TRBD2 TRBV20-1 TGCAGTGCTAGAGATCCCGGACTAGCGGGACAAAGGACCCAGTACTTC CSARDPGLAGQRTQYF
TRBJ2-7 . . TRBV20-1 TGCAGTGCTAGAGGCCGGGTCTACGAGCAGTACTTC CSARGRVYEQYF
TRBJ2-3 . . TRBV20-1 TGCAGTGCTAGAGAATCCCCCTCAGATACGCAGTATTTT CSARESPSDTQYF
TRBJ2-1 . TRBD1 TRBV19 TGTGCCAGTAGTATTCGGACAGGGGGATCCTACAATGAGCAGTTCTTC CASSIRTGGSYNEQFF
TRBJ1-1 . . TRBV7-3 TGTGCCAGCAGCTTCGGGGGAAACACTGAAGCTTTCTTT CASSFGGNTEAFF
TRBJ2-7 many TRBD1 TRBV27 TGTGCCAGCAGCCCTCGACAGGGTTTCTACGAGCAGTACTTC CASSPRQGFYEQYF
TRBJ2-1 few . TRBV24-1 TGTGCCACCAGTGATCCGCAGCGTTTATATGAGCAGTTCTTC CATSDPQRLYEQFF
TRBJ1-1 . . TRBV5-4 TGTGCCAGCAGCCGGAACACTGAAGCTTTCTTT CASSRNTEAFF
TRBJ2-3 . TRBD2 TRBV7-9 TGTGCCAGCAGCCCCCGGGAGGGGGGAACAGATACGCAGTATTTT CASSPREGGTDTQYF
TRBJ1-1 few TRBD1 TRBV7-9 TGTGCCAGCAGCACGGGACAGGTGGGGACTGAAGCTTTCTTT CASSTGQVGTEAFF
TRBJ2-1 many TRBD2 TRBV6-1 TGTGCCAGCAGTGAGGTTGCTAGCGGGGCCAATGAGCAGTTCTTC CASSEVASGANEQFF
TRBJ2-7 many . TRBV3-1 TGTGCCAGCAGCATCAGGGGGGTGGCCTACGAGCAGTACTTC CASSIRGVAYEQYF
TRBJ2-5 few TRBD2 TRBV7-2 TGTGCCAGCAGCTTTAGCGGGTTTTCCGAACAAGAGACCCAGTACTTC CASSFSGFSEQETQYF
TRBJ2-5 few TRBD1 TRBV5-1 TGCGCCAGCAGCTCCGGGACAGGGGAAGAGACCCAGTACTTC CASSSGTGEETQYF
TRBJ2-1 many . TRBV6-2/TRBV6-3 TGTGCCAGCAGTAGGGTAGGGAATGAGCAGTTCTTC CASSRVGNEQFF
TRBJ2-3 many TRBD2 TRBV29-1 TGCAGCGGGAGCGGGAGGAACACAGATACGCAGTATTTT CSGSGRNTDTQYF
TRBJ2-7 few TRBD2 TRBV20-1 TGCAGTGCTAGCGATAGCGGGCTCAGCTACGAGCAGTACTTC CSASDSGLSYEQYF
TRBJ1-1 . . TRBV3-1 TGTGCCAGCAGCCAAGAGTCCCGGGGACCCACTGAAGCTTTCTTT CASSQESRGPTEAFF
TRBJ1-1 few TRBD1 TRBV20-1 TGCAGTGCTAGTGCGGGACAGGGGCCTCGTGTTGCTTTCTTT CSASAGQGPRVAFF
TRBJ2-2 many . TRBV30 TGTGCCTGGAGTGTCCCATCGCGTACCGGGGAGCTGTTTTTT CAWSVPSRTGELFF
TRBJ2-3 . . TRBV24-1 TGTGCCACCAGTGATTTGCGTCCCGGGGGTGCAGATACGCAGTATTTT CATSDLRPGGADTQYF
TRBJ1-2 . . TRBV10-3 TGTGCCATCTTCCGAGGGGAGTATGGCTACACCTTC CAIFRGEYGYTF
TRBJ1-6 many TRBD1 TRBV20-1 TGCAGTGCTAGAGACTCAGGGACAGGGGGCTCATCCTATAATTCACCCCTCCACTTT CSARDSGTGGSSYNSPLHF
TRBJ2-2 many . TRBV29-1 TGCAGCGTCGAACGGGGATCCGGGGAGCTGTTTTTT CSVERGSGELFF
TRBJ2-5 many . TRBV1 TGCACCAGCAGCGCAAGGAGGGGAGAGAGGGAGACCCAGTACTTC CTSSARRGERETQYF
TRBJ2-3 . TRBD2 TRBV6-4 TGTGCCAGCAGTGACTCCCTAGCGGGGGCAGATACGCAGTATTTT CASSDSLAGADTQYF
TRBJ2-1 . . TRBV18 TGTGCCAGCTCACCAGCATCCCAGGGCAATGAGCAGTTCTTC CASSPASQGNEQFF
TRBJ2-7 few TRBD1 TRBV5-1 TGCGCCAGCAGCCCAAGGACAGGGGACTCCTACGAGCAGTACTTC CASSPRTGDSYEQYF
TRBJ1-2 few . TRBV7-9 TGTGCCAGCAGCTGGGCCAGGGGCCCATATGGCTACACCTTC CASSWARGPYGYTF
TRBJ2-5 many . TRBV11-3 TGTGCCAGCTCAGCTGGGGAGACCCAGTACTTC CASSAGETQYF